The rows below give T cell receptor beta chains drawn from one sample of a study of OX40 agonist ivuxolimab in advanced cancers. Data came from immunoSEQ multiplex PCR; TCRdb stores just in-frame clones and leaves some out. The repertoire holds 30,000 to 40,000 clones, with roughly 80% as singletons. Source: CD4+ or CD8+ T cells sorted from blood, taken in a trial of the OX40 agonist ivuxolimab. These receptors all stem from an adult with an advanced solid tumor such as melanoma, head and neck, liver or kidney cancer. Both conserved end residues are part of each CDR3. Clone size is given for some rows only: seen once, a few or many times, or a class if the clone is expanded.

cdr3_aa clone_size cdr3_length v_call
CAWSYRGNTEAFF . 13 TRBV30
CASRMPPPGDTQYF . 14 TRBV28
CASSPRLGTGGPGELFF . 17 TRBV11-2
CASSLGQGGPYEQYF . 15 TRBV5-6
CASKGLDAKLFF . 12 TRBV7-9
CASRWDRAEAFF . 12 TRBV5-1
CASSLSGRAKKTYEQYF . 17 TRBV7-9
CATRPGAPGYGYTF . 14 TRBV15
CASTPTGYTEAFF . 13 TRBV2
CAISEGDARSGNTIYF once 16 TRBV10-3
CASSLGTRSPLHF . 13 TRBV7-9
CASSQNYGYTF . 11 TRBV7-2
CASSFRDWLTDTQYF . 15 TRBV7-2
CASSYRGPPNTEAFF . 15 TRBV11-2
CASGPYHLFGTYYSNQPQHF . 20 TRBV12-5
CASSPGQFEQFF . 12 TRBV18
CASSKGQPNTEAFF once 14 TRBV7-9
CSVAQASGVLDTQYF . 15 TRBV29-1
CASRAGTGNHGEQYF . 15 TRBV5-1
CASSMGLSYEQYF . 13 TRBV19
CTSSQELELAGLLSEQYF . 18 TRBV1
CASSSYEAYNEQFF . 14 TRBV5-1
CASSLGSPPFTDTQYF . 16 TRBV27
CASSTIRTSAYEQYF . 15 TRBV19
CASSPPSGALDTQYF . 15 TRBV18
CASCRDSSVSDTQYF . 15 TRBV9
CASSLWGPRDYQAGELFF . 18 TRBV27
CASSAGGVDTEAFF . 14 TRBV5-1
CASSDETRYNEQFF . 14 TRBV9
CASSRMNTEAFF . 12 TRBV9